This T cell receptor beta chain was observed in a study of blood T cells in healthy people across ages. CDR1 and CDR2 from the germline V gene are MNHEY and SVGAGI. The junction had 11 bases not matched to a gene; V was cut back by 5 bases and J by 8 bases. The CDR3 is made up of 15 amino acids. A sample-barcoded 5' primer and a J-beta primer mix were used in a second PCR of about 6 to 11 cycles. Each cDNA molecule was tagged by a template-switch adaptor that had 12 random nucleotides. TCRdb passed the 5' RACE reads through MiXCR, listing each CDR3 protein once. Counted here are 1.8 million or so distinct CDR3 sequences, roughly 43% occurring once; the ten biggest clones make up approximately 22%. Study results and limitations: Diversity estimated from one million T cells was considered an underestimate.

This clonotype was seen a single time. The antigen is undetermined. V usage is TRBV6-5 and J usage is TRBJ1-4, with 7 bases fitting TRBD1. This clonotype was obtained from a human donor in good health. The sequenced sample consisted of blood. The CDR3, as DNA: TGTGCCAGCAGTCATACAGGGGACTCGGGGGAAAAACTGTTTTTT. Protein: CASSHTGDSGEKLFF.